These 2 T cell receptor beta chains were sequenced from one sample in a study of T cells in Graves' hyperthyroidism and ophthalmopathy. Amplified TCR beta CDR3 regions derived from RNA transcripts. The HTBI primer set drove a first-round RT-PCR of the TCR CDR3. TCRdb re-called the multiplex PCR reads with MiXCR, one entry per CDR3 protein. Of approximately 600,000 distinct CDR3 sequences listed, approximately 13% are singletons. Sequencing input: blood. The receptor source for this set is a woman in her 30s with Graves' hyperthyroidism that later progressed to Graves' ophthalmopathy.

In this sample, this clonotype turned up many times. The V call is TRBV7-2, the J call TRBJ1-2; D remains ambiguous. Trimming cost V 8 bases and J 8 bases, with 15 bases left between them. Germline CDR1 reads SGHTA; CDR2 reads FQGNSA. The CDR3 sequence is 12 residues long. The CDR3 spells CASGLLGGGYTF. CDR3 coding DNA: TGTGCCAGCGGGCTCCTAGGCGGCGGCTACACCTTC. The full variable domain, in which reference TRBV7-2 and TRBJ1-2 provide the parts outside the CDR3, is GAGVSQSPSNKVTEKGKDVELRCDPISGHTALYWYRQSLGQGLEFLIYFQGNSAPDKSGLPSDRFSAERTGGSVSTLTIQRTQQEDSAVYLCASGLLGGGYTFGSGTRLTVV.

The chain recombines TRBV29-1 with TRBJ2-5, with D tentatively TRBD1 or TRBD2 (5 bases each). Germline CDR1 SQVTM, CDR2 ANQGSEA. V lost 5 bases and J 9 bases, leaving 16 bases between the germline ends. This CDR3 region has 12 residues. The CDR3 bases are TGCAGCGTTAGAGAGGGGCGATGGGCCCAGTACTTC. The encoded protein is CSVREGRWAQYF. The complete variable domain, with remaining parts taken from reference TRBV29-1 and TRBJ2-5, reads SAVISQKPSRDICQRGTSLTIQCQVDSQVTMMFWYRQQPGQSLTLIATANQGSEATYESGFVIDKFPISRPNLTFSTLTVSNMSPEDSSIYLCSVREGRWAQYFGPGTRLLVL.